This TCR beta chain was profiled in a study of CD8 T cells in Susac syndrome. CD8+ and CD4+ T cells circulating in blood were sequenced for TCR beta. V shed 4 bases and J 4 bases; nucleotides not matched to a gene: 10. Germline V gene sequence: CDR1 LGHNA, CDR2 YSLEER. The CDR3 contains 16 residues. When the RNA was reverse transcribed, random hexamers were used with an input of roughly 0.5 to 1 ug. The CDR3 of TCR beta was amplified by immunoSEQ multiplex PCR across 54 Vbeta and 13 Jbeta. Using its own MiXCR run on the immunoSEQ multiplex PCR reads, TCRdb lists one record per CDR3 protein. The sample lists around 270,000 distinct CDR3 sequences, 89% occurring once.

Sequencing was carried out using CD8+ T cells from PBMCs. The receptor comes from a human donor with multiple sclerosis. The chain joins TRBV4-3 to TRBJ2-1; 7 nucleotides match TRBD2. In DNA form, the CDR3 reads TGCGCCAGCAGCCCCGGGACTAATGGGCTTTACAATGAGCAGTTCTTC. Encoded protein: CASSPGTNGLYNEQFF.